The 19 T cell receptor beta chains given below trace back to one sample, sequenced in a study of T cells in localized non-small cell lung cancer. Clones were read by immunoSEQ multiplex PCR, and TCRdb kept only the in-frame ones, dropping some. The data show about 83,000 clones, with around 81% seen just once and about a tenth held by the top ten. Sequencing was performed on peripheral blood, taken before any cancer treatment. The origin of the receptors is a female donor of 60 years or more with stage I lung adenocarcinoma.

CDR3 in DNA: TGCGCCAGCAGCTTGGCGGTGAAGAATGAAAAACTGTTTTTT. Encoded protein: CASSLAVKNEKLFF. The V gene is TRBV5-1, the J gene TRBJ1-4; D ambiguous. This CDR3 contains 14 residues. Germline V gene data show CDR1 as SGHRS and CDR2 as YFSETQ. Trimming took off 0 bases at V and 5 bases at J, with 8 bases between the two ends.

This clone is a singleton in its sample. The chain carries TRBV9 and TRBJ1-1; 7 bases match TRBD1. Germline-derived CDR1 and CDR2 are SGDLS and YYNGEE. This CDR3 contains 14 residues. The trim removed 3 bases at V and 0 bases at J, leaving 2 bases unmatched. The CDR3 protein is CASSAGQVNTEAFF. As DNA, the CDR3 is TGTGCCAGCAGCGCAGGACAGGTGAACACTGAAGCTTTCTTT. The whole variable domain, filled in from reference TRBV9 and TRBJ1-1, reads DSGVTQTPKHLITATGQRVTLRCSPRSGDLSVYWYQQSLDQGLQFLIQYYNGEERAKGNILERFSAQQFPDLHSELNLSSLELGDSALYFCASSAGQVNTEAFFGQGTRLTVV.

The chain has TRBV9 and TRBJ2-1, with 12 bases that match TRBD1. Germline CDR1 SGDLS, CDR2 YYNGEE. V dropped 4 bases and J dropped 6; count of bases not matched to a gene: 5. The CDR3 contains 15 residues. The CDR3 DNA reads TGTGCCAGCAGCCCACTGGGACAGGGGGCCAATGAGCAGTTCTTC. The encoded protein is CASSPLGQGANEQFF.

This clone was seen a handful of times. The rearrangement uses TRBV7-2 and TRBJ2-3; no reliable D call. The germline gives CDR1 SGHTA, CDR2 FQGNSA. V lost 5 bases and J lost 1, with 7 bases in between. The CDR3 is 13 residues long. In nucleotides, the CDR3 is TGTGCCAGCAGCCCCCGCCGCACAGATACGCAGTATTTT. Translation gives CASSPRRTDTQYF.

The V and J genes are TRBV5-1 and TRBJ1-4; tentatively, D is TRBD1 (5 bases). The CDR3 runs 15 residues. Germline V lookup: CDR1 SGHRS, CDR2 YFSETQ. The V gene lost 2 bases and the J gene lost 5 bases, with 13 bases spanning the gap. CDR3 sequence: CASSFGAGGNEKLFF. The CDR3 DNA sequence: TGCGCCAGCAGCTTTGGGGCGGGGGGAAATGAAAAACTGTTTTTT.

V usage is TRBV5-1 and J usage is TRBJ2-2; D is perhaps TRBD1 (5 bases). Per germline, CDR1 SGHRS and CDR2 YFSETQ. This CDR3 is built from 14 residues. Deletions cut 1 base from V and 6 bases from J, with 10 bases between. CDR3 nucleotides: TGCGCCAGCAGCTTGCCAGGGAATTCCGGGGAGCTGTTTTTT. Translation gives CASSLPGNSGELFF.

J is TRBJ2-3 and V is TRBV18; D unresolved. CDR1 and CDR2 from the germline V gene are KGHSH and LQKENI. V gave up 0 bases and J gave up 0 bases, with 10 bases separating them. The CDR3 totals 16 residues. The CDR3 region has the DNA TGTGCCAGCTCACCACCGGGCAGAATTAGCACAGATACGCAGTATTTT. Its protein product is CASSPPGRISTDTQYF.

The chain joins TRBV7-9 to TRBJ2-7; D gene uncertain. Germline CDR1 SEHNR, CDR2 FQNEAQ (reference sequence). The CDR3 has 12 amino acids. V lost 5 bases and J lost 2, with 7 bases in between. CDR3 residues: CASSGVTYEQYF. The DNA of the CDR3 is TGTGCCAGCAGCGGGGTTACCTACGAGCAGTACTTC.

The genes are TRBV29-1 and TRBJ2-1; 9 nucleotides align to TRBD2. Germline assignment: CDR1 SQVTM and CDR2 ANQGSEA. The CDR3 is 12 residues long. V shed 8 bases, J shed 7 bases, and the junction held 6 bases outside the gene matches. Here the CDR3 reads CSIASGVNEQFF. CDR3 sequence (DNA): TGCAGCATTGCTAGCGGGGTGAATGAGCAGTTCTTC.

A note on this clone: Other DNA sequences in this sample translate to the same CDR3. This chain joins TRBV30 and TRBJ2-1; D call uncertain. This CDR3 region has 12 residues. V was trimmed by 2 bases and J by 5 bases, leaving 7 bases between them. In germline, CDR1 is GTSNPN, CDR2 SVGIG (reference sequence). The CDR3 is CAWSPRDNEQFF. In nucleotides, the CDR3 is TGTGCCTGGAGTCCCCGGGACAATGAGCAGTTCTTC.

In DNA, the CDR3 is TGTGCCAGCAGCTTCACAGCAGGGGGCTCCACTGAAGCTTTCTTT. This gives the protein CASSFTAGGSTEAFF. The genes are TRBV7-9 and TRBJ1-1; 8 bases are shared with TRBD1. Per the germline V gene, CDR1 is SEHNR and CDR2 is FQNEAQ (reference sequence). V trimming: 3 bases; J trimming: 4 bases; junction bases outside the gene matches: 7. The CDR3 is 15 residues long.

The chain joins TRBV7-2 to TRBJ2-1; maybe TRBD2 (6 bases). The V end lost 1 base, the J end lost 6 bases, and 19 bases lay between the germline ends. Germline V gene sequence: CDR1 SGHTA, CDR2 FQGNSA. The CDR3 is made up of 17 amino acids. CDR3: CASSLVRPAGKGNEQFF. The CDR3 nucleotides are TGTGCCAGCAGCTTAGTCCGGCCAGCGGGCAAAGGCAATGAGCAGTTCTTC.

This rearrangement joins TRBV28 to TRBJ2-3; TRBD2 matches 11 bases. Germline values: CDR1 MDHEN, CDR2 SYDVKM. Trimming removed 4 bases from V and 0 bases from J; junction bases left unmatched: 9. The CDR3 length is 18 residues. CDR3 sequence (DNA): TGTGCCAGCAGTTCCGGGACTAGCGGAGCCTCTAGCACAGATACGCAGTATTTT. Translated: CASSSGTSGASSTDTQYF.

The V gene is TRBV10-3, the J gene TRBJ2-7, with D tentatively TRBD1 or TRBD2 (6 bases each). The V end lost 6 bases, the J end lost 3 bases, and 18 bases lay between the germline ends. This CDR3 comprises 15 residues. From germline, CDR1 is ENHRY and CDR2 SYGVKD. The CDR3 sequence: CAIRRGVVGDYEQYF. As DNA, the CDR3 is TGTGCCATCAGGAGGGGGGTAGTAGGGGACTACGAGCAGTACTTC.

The V and J genes are TRBV6-1 and TRBJ2-7, with a tentative D call TRBD2 (6 bases). Germline V gives CDR1 MNHNS, CDR2 SASEGT. The CDR3 has 15 amino acids. Trimming left V 2 bases short and J 6 bases short, with 17 bases between. The CDR3: CASSEWGEARVEQYF. CDR3 DNA: TGTGCCAGCAGTGAATGGGGGGAGGCCCGGGTCGAGCAGTACTTC.

This clone was detected a few times. The gene calls are TRBV7-9 and TRBJ2-5, with D perhaps matching TRBD1 (6 bases). Per the germline V gene, CDR1 is SEHNR and CDR2 is FQNEAQ (reference sequence). The V and J ends lost 4 bases and 3 bases respectively, with 18 bases between them. The CDR3 length is 16 residues. CDR3 region: CASSSLSGTHKETQYF. CDR3 coding DNA: TGTGCCAGCAGCTCCCTATCCGGGACACATAAAGAGACCCAGTACTTC.

The CDR3 reads CASSETPGQNTEAFF. CDR3 nucleotides: TGCGCCAGCAGCGAAACACCGGGACAGAACACTGAAGCTTTCTTT. The V call is TRBV5-1, the J call TRBJ1-1; tentative D call: TRBD1 (6 bases). This CDR3 is built from 15 residues. The V and J ends lost 4 bases and 1 base respectively, with 14 bases between them. The V gene's germline CDR1 is SGHRS and CDR2 YFSETQ. The complete variable domain, with remaining parts taken from reference TRBV5-1 and TRBJ1-1, reads KAGVTQTPRYLIKTRGQQVTLSCSPISGHRSVSWYQQTPGQGLQFLFEYFSETQRNKGNFPGRFSGRQFSNSRSEMNVSTLELGDSALYLCASSETPGQNTEAFFGQGTRLTVV.

The V call is TRBV6-5, the J call TRBJ2-7, with TRBD1 identical over 7 bases. The CDR3 contains 12 residues. Germline CDR1 MNHEY, CDR2 SVGAGI. Losses at the gene ends were 6 bases for V and 7 bases for J; bases not matched to a gene: 6. The CDR3 DNA reads TGTGCCAGCAGCCTAGACAGGGTTGAGCAGTACTTC. This encodes CASSLDRVEQYF.

The genes are TRBV7-2 and TRBJ2-2; D might be TRBD1 (6 bases). Trimming stripped 5 bases from V and 0 bases from J, with 13 bases between. Germline V lookup: CDR1 SGHTA, CDR2 FQGNSA. This CDR3 spans 16 amino acids. The chain's CDR3 is CASSTPTGANTGELFF. The CDR3 DNA reads TGTGCCAGCAGCACGCCGACAGGTGCGAACACCGGGGAGCTGTTTTTT.